This T cell receptor beta chain was recovered during a study of blood T cell repertoires in COVID-19. Background on the study: PBMCs, B-cell-depleted T cells, or T cells were the source of the cDNA or gDNA that made up the material.

Germline-derived CDR1 and CDR2 are MDHEN and SYDVKM. The CDR3 is made up of 14 amino acids. The ends were cut back, 2 bases at V and 2 bases at J, with 9 bases in the middle. Clones were sequenced by immunoSEQ multiplex PCR, and TCRdb holds only the in-frame ones, with some missing. The sample lists tens of thousands of clones; approximately 80% were seen once. The sequencing sample was made of peripheral blood. This chain joins TRBV28 and TRBJ2-5; possibly TRBD2 for D (5 bases). This sequence originates from an elderly woman with active or convalescent COVID-19. CDR3 residues: CASSLTRAQETQYF. CDR3 DNA sequence: TGTGCCAGCAGTTTAACTAGGGCTCAAGAGACCCAGTACTTC.